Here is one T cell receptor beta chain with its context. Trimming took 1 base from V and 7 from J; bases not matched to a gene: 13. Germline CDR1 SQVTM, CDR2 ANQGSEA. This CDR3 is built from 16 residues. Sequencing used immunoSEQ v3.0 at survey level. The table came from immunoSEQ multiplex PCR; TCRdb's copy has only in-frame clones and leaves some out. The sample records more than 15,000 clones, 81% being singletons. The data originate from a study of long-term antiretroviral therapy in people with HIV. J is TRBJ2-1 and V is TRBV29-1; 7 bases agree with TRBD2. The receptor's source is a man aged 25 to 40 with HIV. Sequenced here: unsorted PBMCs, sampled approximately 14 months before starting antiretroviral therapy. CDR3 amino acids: CSVEGSRGFGYNEQFF. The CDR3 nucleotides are TGCAGCGTTGAAGGTTCGCGGGGGTTCGGGTATAATGAGCAGTTCTTC.